The entry below gives a single T cell receptor beta chain sequence along with its context. Libraries were prepared by immunoSEQ multiplex PCR; TCRdb keeps only in-frame clonotypes and omits some of them. The sample holds some 190,000 clones, more than 75% seen once. Cohort assignment relied on participant-reported clinical history. This specimen belongs to a study of blood T cell repertoires in COVID-19. CDR3 size: 16 residues. CDR1 and CDR2 from the germline V gene are MNHEY and SMNVEV (reference sequence). The V segment lost 4 bases and the J segment 4 bases; nucleotides outside the gene matches: 6.

Material for sequencing was PBMCs or T cells enriched from blood (not recorded which). The sequence came from a man aged 40-49 years with acute COVID-19. The chain carries TRBV27 and TRBJ2-1; 11 nucleotides align to TRBD2. CDR3 residues: CASSSPTSGTYNEQFF. CDR3 nucleotides: TGTGCCAGCAGTTCGCCGACTAGCGGGACTTACAATGAGCAGTTCTTC.